This T cell receptor (beta chain) was recorded in a study of blood T cell repertoires in COVID-19. Across the whole study: The United States, Italy and Spain provided the acute and convalescent COVID-19 samples.

V lost 6 bases and J 5 bases, leaving 13 bases between the germline ends. This CDR3 spans 13 amino acids. The germline gives CDR1 SNHLY, CDR2 FYNNEI. Clones were read by immunoSEQ multiplex PCR, and TCRdb kept only the in-frame ones, dropping some. This table has 150,000 to 190,000 clones, approximately 91% appearing once. The rearrangement joins TRBV2 to TRBJ1-1; tentatively, D is TRBD1 (6 bases). The sequence derives from a woman in her 70s with acute or convalescent COVID-19. The sample was peripheral blood. The CDR3 here is CASRQRTVTEAFF. CDR3 DNA: TGTGCCAGCAGACAGCGGACAGTAACTGAAGCTTTCTTT.